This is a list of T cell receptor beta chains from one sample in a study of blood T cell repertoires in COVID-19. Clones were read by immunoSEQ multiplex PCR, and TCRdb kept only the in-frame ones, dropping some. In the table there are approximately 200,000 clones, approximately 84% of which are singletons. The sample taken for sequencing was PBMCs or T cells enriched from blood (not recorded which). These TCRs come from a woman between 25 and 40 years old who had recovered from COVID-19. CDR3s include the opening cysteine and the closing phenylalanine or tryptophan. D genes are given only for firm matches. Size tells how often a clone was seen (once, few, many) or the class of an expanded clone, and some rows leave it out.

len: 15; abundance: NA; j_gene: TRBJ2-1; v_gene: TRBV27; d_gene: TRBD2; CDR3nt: TGTGCCAGCAGTCCCTCTAGCGGGGGTTACAATGAGCAGTTCTTC; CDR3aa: CASSPSSGGYNEQFF
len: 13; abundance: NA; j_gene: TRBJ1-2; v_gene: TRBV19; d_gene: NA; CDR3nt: TGTGCCAGTAGTACAGGACAGTCCTATGGCTACACCTTC; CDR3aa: CASSTGQSYGYTF
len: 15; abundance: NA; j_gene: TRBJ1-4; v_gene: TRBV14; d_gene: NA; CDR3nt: TGTGCCAGCAGCCAAGACTTTTCAACTAATGAAAAACTGTTTTTT; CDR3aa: CASSQDFSTNEKLFF
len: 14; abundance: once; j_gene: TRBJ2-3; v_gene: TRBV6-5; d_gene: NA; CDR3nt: TGTGCCACCTGGGACACATCTAGCACAGATACGCAGTATTTT; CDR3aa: CATWDTSSTDTQYF
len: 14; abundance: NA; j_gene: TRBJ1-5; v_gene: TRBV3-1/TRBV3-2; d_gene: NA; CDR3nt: TGTGCCAGCAGCCAAGATGGGTCGCGGCAGCCCCAGCATTTT; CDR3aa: CASSQDGSRQPQHF
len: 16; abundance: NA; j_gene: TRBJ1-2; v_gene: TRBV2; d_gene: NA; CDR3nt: TGTGCCAGCAGTGAAGCGCGTTCCCTAGGAGACTATGGCTACACCTTC; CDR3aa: CASSEARSLGDYGYTF
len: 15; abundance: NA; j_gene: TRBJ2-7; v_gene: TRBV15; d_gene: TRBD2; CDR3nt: TGTGCCACCAGCGAGGGGGCTAGCGGGAGCTACGAGCAGTACTTC; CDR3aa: CATSEGASGSYEQYF
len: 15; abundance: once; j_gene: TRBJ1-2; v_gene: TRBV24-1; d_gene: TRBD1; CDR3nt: TGTGCCACCAGTGATCCGACAGGGGCGTTTTATGGCTACACCTTC; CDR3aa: CATSDPTGAFYGYTF
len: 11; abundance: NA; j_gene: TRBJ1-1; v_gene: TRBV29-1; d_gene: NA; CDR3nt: TGCAGCGTTGCCGACTTATCTGAAGCTTTCTTT; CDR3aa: CSVADLSEAFF
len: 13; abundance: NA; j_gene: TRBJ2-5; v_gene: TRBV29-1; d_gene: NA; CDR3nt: TGCAGCGTTGCGGGAGAGAACCAAGAGACCCAGTACTTC; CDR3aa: CSVAGENQETQYF
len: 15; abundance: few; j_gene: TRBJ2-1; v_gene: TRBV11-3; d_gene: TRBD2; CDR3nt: TGTGCCAGCAGCTTAGACTGGCGGGGGGTGCATGAGCAGTTCTTC; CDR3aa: CASSLDWRGVHEQFF
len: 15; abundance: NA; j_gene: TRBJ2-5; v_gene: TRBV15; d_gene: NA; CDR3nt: TGTGCCACCAGCAGAGATCTTAGGTTCGGGGAGACCCAGTACTTC; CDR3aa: CATSRDLRFGETQYF
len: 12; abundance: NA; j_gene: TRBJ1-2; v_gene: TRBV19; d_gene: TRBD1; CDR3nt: TGTGCCAGTAGCGACAGGGAGGATGGCTACACCTTC; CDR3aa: CASSDREDGYTF
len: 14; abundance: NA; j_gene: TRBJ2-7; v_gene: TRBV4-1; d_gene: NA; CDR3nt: TGCGCCAGCAGCAGCCTGGCGGGTCCCTACGAGCAGTACTTC; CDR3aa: CASSSLAGPYEQYF
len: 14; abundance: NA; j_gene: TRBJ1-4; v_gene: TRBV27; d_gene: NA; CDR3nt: TGTGCCAGCGCTACAGGGTGGGGGGGTGAAAAACTGTTTTTT; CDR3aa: CASATGWGGEKLFF
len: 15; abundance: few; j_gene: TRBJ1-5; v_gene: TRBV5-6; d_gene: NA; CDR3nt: TGTGCCAGCAGCTTGGGAGTGCAAGGCAATCAGCCCCAGCATTTT; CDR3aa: CASSLGVQGNQPQHF
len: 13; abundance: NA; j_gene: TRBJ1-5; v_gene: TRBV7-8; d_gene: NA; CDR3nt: TGTGCCAGCGGACAGTATAGCAATCAGCCCCAGCATTTT; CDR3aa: CASGQYSNQPQHF
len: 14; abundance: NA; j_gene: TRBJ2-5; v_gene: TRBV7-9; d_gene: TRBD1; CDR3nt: TGTGCCAGCAGCTTAACAGGGGGCTTGGAGACCCAGTACTTC; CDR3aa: CASSLTGGLETQYF
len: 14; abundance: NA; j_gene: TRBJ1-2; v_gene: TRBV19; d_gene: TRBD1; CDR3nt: TGTGCCAGTAGTATCGGACAGGGGGCTGGAGGCTACACCTTC; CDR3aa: CASSIGQGAGGYTF
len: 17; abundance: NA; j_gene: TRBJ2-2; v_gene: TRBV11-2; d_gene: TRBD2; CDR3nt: TGTGCCAGCAGCTCAAGGACTAGCGGGGGAAACACCGGGGAGCTGTTTTTT; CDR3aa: CASSSRTSGGNTGELFF
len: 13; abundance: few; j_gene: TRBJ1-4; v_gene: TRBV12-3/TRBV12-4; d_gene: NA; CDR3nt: TGTGCCAGCAGTTTAACGGACAGAACCCCGGGGTTTTTT; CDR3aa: CASSLTDRTPGFF
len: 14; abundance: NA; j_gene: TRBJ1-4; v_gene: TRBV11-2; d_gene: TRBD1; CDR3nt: TGTGCCAGCAGCCCCGGGACAGGGCGTGAAAAACTGTTTTTT; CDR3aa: CASSPGTGREKLFF
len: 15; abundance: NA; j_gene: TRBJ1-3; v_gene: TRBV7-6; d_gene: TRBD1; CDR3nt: TGTGCCAGCAGCTCCGGGACAGGGAACGGAAACACCATATATTTT; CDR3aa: CASSSGTGNGNTIYF
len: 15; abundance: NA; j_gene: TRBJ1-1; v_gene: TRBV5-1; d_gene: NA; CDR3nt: TGCGCCAGCAGCTGGGAGTTTGTGGGAGGCACTGAAGCTTTCTTT; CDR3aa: CASSWEFVGGTEAFF
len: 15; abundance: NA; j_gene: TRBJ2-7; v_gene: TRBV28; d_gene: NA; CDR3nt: TGTGCCAGCAGTGGAGACAGGTTTTTTGGCTACGAGCAGTACTTC; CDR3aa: CASSGDRFFGYEQYF
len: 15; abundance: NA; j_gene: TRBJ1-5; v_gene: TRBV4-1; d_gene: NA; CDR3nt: TGCGCCAGCAGCCAAGGTGCCAGTAGCAATCAGCCCCAGCATTTT; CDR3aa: CASSQGASSNQPQHF
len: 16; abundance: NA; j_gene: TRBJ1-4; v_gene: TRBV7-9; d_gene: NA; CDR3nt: TGTGCCAGCAGCTTGGCCTCAGCGGGTCCGGTTGAAAAACTGTTTTTT; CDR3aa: CASSLASAGPVEKLFF
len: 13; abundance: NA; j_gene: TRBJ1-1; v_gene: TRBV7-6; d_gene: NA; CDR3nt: TGTGCCAGCAGCTTAGCAGGGGGTAAAGAAGCTTTCTTT; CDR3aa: CASSLAGGKEAFF
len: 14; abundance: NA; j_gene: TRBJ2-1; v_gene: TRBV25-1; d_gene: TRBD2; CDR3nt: TGTGCCAGCAGTCTAGCGGGATACTACAATGAGCAGTTCTTC; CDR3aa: CASSLAGYYNEQFF
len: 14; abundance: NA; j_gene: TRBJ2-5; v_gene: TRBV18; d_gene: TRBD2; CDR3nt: TGTGCCAGCTCCCCACTAGCGGGACCAGAGACCCAGTACTTC; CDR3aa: CASSPLAGPETQYF
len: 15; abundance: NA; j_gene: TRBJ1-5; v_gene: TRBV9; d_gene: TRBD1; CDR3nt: TGTGCCAGCAGCCTCAGTCCGGGACAGGGACAGCCCCAGCATTTT; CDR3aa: CASSLSPGQGQPQHF
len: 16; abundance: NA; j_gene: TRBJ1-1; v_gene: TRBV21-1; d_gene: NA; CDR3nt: TGTGCCAGCAGCGCACGGAGGGACAGGGGTGAAACTGAAGCTTTCTTT; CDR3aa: CASSARRDRGETEAFF
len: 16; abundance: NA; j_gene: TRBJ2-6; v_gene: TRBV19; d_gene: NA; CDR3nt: TGTGCCAGTAGTATGAGTGAGGGCTCTGGGGCCAACGTCCTGACTTTC; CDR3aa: CASSMSEGSGANVLTF
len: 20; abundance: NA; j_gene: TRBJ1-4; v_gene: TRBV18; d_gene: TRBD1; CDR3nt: TGTGCCAGCTCACCATCTCCCACAAGGACAGGGGGAAGAGGGTATGAAAAACTGTTTTTT; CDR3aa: CASSPSPTRTGGRGYEKLFF
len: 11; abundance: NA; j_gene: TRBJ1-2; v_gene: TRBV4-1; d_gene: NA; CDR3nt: TGCGCCAGCAGCCAAGTAGATGGCTACACCTTC; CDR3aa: CASSQVDGYTF
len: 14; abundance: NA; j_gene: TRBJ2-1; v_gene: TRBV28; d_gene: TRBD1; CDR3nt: TGTGCCAGCTTGTACAGGGGAAACTACAATGAGCAGTTCTTC; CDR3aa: CASLYRGNYNEQFF
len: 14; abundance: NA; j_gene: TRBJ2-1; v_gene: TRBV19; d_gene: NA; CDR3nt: TGTGCCAGTAGTACCCCCCCATTTTACAATGAGCAGTTCTTC; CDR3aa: CASSTPPFYNEQFF